This T cell receptor beta chain was retrieved from a study of cytomegalovirus exposure and HLA in healthy donors. Whole-study results and caveats: It was around 160 TCR beta chains that were listed as cytomegalovirus-associated.

Turning to this clone: Its antigen is not identified. Sequence at one end of the junction differs from germline and may be a read error.

The repertoire was sequenced with immunoSEQ multiplex PCR; TCRdb's copy has only in-frame clones and lacks some. Of roughly 130,000 clones listed, 80% to 90% are singletons. The sequence came from a woman aged 18-29 years in good health and CMV-seropositive. The sample was PBMCs.

Here the CDR3 DNA reads TGCGCCAGCAACCAACTGGAATCCCGGGGCAGAGCGGGGGGAAACTATGGCTACACCTTC. This gives the protein CASNQLESRGRAGGNYGYTF. The rearrangement uses TRBV4-1 and TRBJ1-2, with D tentatively TRBD1 (5 bases). CDR1 is MGHRA, CDR2 YSYEKL, per germline. CDR3 length: 20 residues.